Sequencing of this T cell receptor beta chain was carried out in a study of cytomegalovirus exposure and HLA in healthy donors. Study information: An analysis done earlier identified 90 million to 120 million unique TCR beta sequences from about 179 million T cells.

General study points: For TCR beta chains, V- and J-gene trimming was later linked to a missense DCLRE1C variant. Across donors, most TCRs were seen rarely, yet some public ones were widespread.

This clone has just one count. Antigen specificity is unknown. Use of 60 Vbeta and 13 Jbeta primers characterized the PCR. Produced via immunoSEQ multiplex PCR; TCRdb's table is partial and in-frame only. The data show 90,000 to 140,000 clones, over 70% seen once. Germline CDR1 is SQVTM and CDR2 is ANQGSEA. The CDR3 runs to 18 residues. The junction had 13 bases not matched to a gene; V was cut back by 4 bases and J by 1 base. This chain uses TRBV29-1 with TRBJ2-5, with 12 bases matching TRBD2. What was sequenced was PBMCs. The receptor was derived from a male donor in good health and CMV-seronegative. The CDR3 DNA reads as TGCAGCGTTGTCCTGGGGACTAGCGGGCCACCCTCCCAAGAGACCCAGTACTTC. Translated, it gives CSVVLGTSGPPSQETQYF.